Only one count was recorded for the clone carrying this T cell receptor (beta chain). The CDR3 covers 14 residues. CDR1 is MNHEY, CDR2 SVGEGT, per germline. Trimming took off 6 bases at V and 2 bases at J, with 13 bases between the two ends. As originally analysed: Scientists estimated how many nucleated cells there were by amplifying reference gene primers. The method was immunoSEQ multiplex PCR; TCRdb's version includes in-frame clones alone and lacks a portion of them. V, J and clone size reflect that table, while D and trimming were determined from the DNA. The sample records roughly 82,000 clones, about 90% being singletons. This entry comes from a study of blood T cell repertoires in COVID-19. Whole-study context: Both acute and convalescent COVID-19 samples were obtained from the United States, Italy and Spain. T cells, B-cell-depleted T cells, or PBMCs provided the cDNA or gDNA that served as material.

The specimen sequenced was peripheral blood. The receptor was derived from a woman aged 45-65 years in a cohort sampled during active COVID-19. The chain combines TRBV6-2 or TRBV6-3 with TRBJ1-2; D unclear. The CDR3 loop is CASSIAERNYGYTF. In DNA, the CDR3 is TGTGCCAGCAGCATAGCCGAACGGAACTATGGCTACACCTTC.